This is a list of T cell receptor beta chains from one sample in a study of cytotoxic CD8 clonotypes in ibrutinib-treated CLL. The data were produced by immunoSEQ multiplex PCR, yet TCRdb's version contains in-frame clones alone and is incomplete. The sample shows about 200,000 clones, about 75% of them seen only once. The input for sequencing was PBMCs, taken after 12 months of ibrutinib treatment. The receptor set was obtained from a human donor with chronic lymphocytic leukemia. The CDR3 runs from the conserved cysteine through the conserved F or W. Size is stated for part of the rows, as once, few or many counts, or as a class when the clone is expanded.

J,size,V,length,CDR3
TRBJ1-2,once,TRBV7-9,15,CASSPIQEGNYGYTF
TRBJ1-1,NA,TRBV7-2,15,CASSLQTLGNTEAFF
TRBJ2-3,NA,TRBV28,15,CASSFADRGTDTQYF
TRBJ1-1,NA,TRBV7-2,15,CASSLNANMNTEAFF
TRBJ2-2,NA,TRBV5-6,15,CASQDGPVRTGELFF
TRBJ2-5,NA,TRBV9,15,CASSPAETRVETQYF
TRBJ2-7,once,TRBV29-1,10,CSVVNYEQYF
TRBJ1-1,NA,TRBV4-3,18,CASSQVIRTGVQGTEAFF
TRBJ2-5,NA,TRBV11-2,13,CASSRTRQETQYF
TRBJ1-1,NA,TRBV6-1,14,CASISRVRNTEAFF
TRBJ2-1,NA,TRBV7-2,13,CASSLWQYNEQFF
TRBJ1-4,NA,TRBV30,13,CAWRLQGSEKLFF
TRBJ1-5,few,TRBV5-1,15,CASSLEAGLGQPQHF
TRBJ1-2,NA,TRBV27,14,CASSLRGEGRRYTF
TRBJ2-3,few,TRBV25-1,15,CASSELGTGRDTQYF